Shown below are 10 T cell receptor beta chains from a single sample sequenced in a study of cytomegalovirus exposure and HLA in healthy donors. A multiplex PCR was run with 60 Vbeta primers and 13 Jbeta primers. TCRdb's copy holds only in-frame clones and misses some; the assay was immunoSEQ multiplex PCR. The repertoire holds approximately 110,000 clones, roughly four fifths seen once, with 1.3% in the top ten. The sample was PBMCs. The receptor set was obtained from a man in his forties in good health and CMV-seronegative.

This clone was recorded once. V gene TRBV6-6 combines with J gene TRBJ1-3; a possible D gene is TRBD1 (5 bases). The ends were cut back, 0 bases at V and 4 bases at J, with 10 bases in the middle. From germline, CDR1 is MNHNY and CDR2 SVGAGI (reference sequence). CDR3 length: 15 residues. The CDR3 is CASSYSRAGGNTIYF. The CDR3 region has the DNA TGTGCCAGCAGTTACTCCCGGGCAGGGGGAAACACCATATATTTT.

This clone was observed once. V is TRBV6-1 and J is TRBJ2-1, with TRBD1 identical over 10 bases. CDR1 is MNHNS, CDR2 SASEGT, per germline. J gave up 7 bases and V 8 bases, and 8 bases lay outside the gene matches. The length of the CDR3 is 14 residues. The CDR3 DNA reads TGTGCCAGCGGCGCGGGACAGGGGTGGAATGAGCAGTTCTTC. Translating it yields CASGAGQGWNEQFF.

The J gene is TRBJ1-2, the V gene TRBV6-5; D might be TRBD1 (6 bases). The V and J ends lost 6 bases and 3 bases respectively, with 14 bases between them. The germline V gene encodes CDR1 MNHEY and CDR2 SVGAGI. The CDR3 runs to 14 residues. The CDR3 nucleotides are TGTGCCAGCAGACAGACAGGAGTAGACTATGGCTACACCTTC. It encodes CASRQTGVDYGYTF.

This clone occurred once. The chain employs TRBV29-1 and TRBJ2-2, with TRBD1 as a possible D gene (6 bases). The CDR3 extends over 13 amino acids. V lost 4 bases to trimming and J lost 1 base, with 7 bases between them. CDR1 and CDR2 from the germline V gene are SQVTM and ANQGSEA. CDR3 amino acids: CSVGTENTGELFF. In DNA, the CDR3 is TGCAGCGTTGGGACAGAGAACACCGGGGAGCTGTTTTTT.

This clone was detected only a few times. V gene TRBV7-2 combines with J gene TRBJ2-7; a weak D match, TRBD2 (5 bases). Germline CDR1 reads SGHTA; CDR2 reads FQGNSA. The CDR3 extends over 14 amino acids. Trimming removed 6 bases from V and 7 bases from J, with 19 bases in between. The CDR3 here is CASRPAAGPREQYF. The DNA of the CDR3 is TGTGCCAGCAGACCTGCTGCGGGTCCGAGGGAGCAGTACTTC.

The chain has TRBV28 and TRBJ1-1; TRBD1 matches at 8 bases. V shed 6 bases, J shed 5 bases, and the junction held 11 bases outside the gene matches. The CDR3 has 15 residues. CDR1 is MDHEN and CDR2 is SYDVKM in the germline V gene. The CDR3 bases are TGTGCCAGCAGCCAGGGGGACAGGAGGTGGACTGAAGCTTTCTTT. It specifies CASSQGDRRWTEAFF.

This chain joins TRBV7-2 and TRBJ1-2, with 10 bases matching TRBD1. This CDR3 comprises 15 residues. Per germline, CDR1 SGHTA and CDR2 FQGNSA. The V gene end was trimmed by 1 base and the J gene end by 10 bases; junction bases not matched to a gene: 9. CDR3 residues: CASSLGGTGDRVYTF. CDR3 nucleotides: TGTGCCAGCAGCTTAGGGGGGACAGGGGACCGGGTCTACACCTTC.

Here the CDR3 DNA reads TGTGCCAGCAGCGTTCCTAGCACAGATACGCAGTATTTT. It yields the protein CASSVPSTDTQYF. The J gene is TRBJ2-3, the V gene TRBV7-9; D not certain. Trimming removed 5 bases at V and 0 bases at J, with 6 bases between. The germline CDR1 and CDR2 sequences are SEHNR and FQNEAQ (reference sequence). The CDR3 has 13 residues. The full variable domain, in which reference TRBV7-9 and TRBJ2-3 provide the parts outside the CDR3, is DTGVSQNPRHKITKRGQNVTFRCDPISEHNRLYWYRQTLGQGPEFLTYFQNEAQLEKSRLLSDRFSAERPKGSFSTLEIQRTEQGDSAMYLCASSVPSTDTQYFGPGTRLTVL.

This clone is termed medium-sized (0.01 to 0.1%). The CDR3 sequence: CASSEPVKYEQYF. In DNA, the CDR3 is TGTGCCAGCAGTGAACCCGTAAAATACGAGCAGTACTTC. The chain links TRBV2 to TRBJ2-7; D remains unclear. The CDR3 spans 13 residues. V was pared by 2 bases and J by 4 bases, with 9 bases between. Germline CDR1 reads SNHLY; CDR2 reads FYNNEI.

V usage is TRBV2 and J usage is TRBJ1-2, with 9 positions matching TRBD1. The junction had 6 bases not matched to a gene; V was cut back by 6 bases and J by 4 bases. Germline V gives CDR1 SNHLY, CDR2 FYNNEI. This CDR3 has 14 amino acids. CDR3 nucleotide sequence: TGTGCCAGCAGACCCGGGACAGGGCCCTATGGCTACACCTTC. Protein: CASRPGTGPYGYTF.